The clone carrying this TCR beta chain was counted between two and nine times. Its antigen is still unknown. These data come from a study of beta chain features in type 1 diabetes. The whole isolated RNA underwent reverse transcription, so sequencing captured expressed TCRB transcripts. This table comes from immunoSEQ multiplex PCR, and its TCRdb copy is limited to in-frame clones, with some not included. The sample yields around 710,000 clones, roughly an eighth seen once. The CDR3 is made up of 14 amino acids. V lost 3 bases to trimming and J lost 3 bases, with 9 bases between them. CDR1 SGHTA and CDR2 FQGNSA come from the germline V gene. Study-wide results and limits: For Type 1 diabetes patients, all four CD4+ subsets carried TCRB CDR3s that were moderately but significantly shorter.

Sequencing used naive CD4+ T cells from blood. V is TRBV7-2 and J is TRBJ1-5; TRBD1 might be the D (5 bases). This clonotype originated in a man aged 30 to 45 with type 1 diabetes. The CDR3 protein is CASSLPGDNQPQHF. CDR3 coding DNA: TGTGCCAGCAGCTTGCCGGGGGACAATCAGCCCCAGCATTTT.